The source of this TCR beta chain is a study of technical replicates of blood from a few donors. TCRdb's copy holds only in-frame clones and misses some; the assay was immunoSEQ multiplex PCR. The top ten hold 8.5% to 9.5% of the sample, which has approximately 9,000 clones, 91% seen once. The CDR3 extends over 13 amino acids. Germline CDR1 is SGHAT and CDR2 is FQNNGV. Trimming removed 5 bases from V and 6 bases from J, with 13 bases in between. The receptor was isolated from a human donor in good health. The chain links TRBV11-2 to TRBJ1-2, with D perhaps TRBD1 (5 bases). Sequencing input: PBMCs. This CDR3 is CASSPRTGDGYTF. As DNA, the CDR3 is TGTGCCAGCAGCCCTCGTACAGGCGATGGCTACACCTTC. The full variable domain, with the rest looked up from reference TRBV11-2 and TRBJ1-2, is EAGVAQSPRYKIIEKRQSVAFWCNPISGHATLYWYQQILGQGPKLLIQFQNNGVVDDSQLPKDRFSAERLKGVDSTLKIQPAKLEDSAVYLCASSPRTGDGYTFGSGTRLTVV.